This passage covers 5 T cell receptor beta chains from one sample sequenced in a study of radiation and T cells in renal cell carcinoma. Clones were read by immunoSEQ multiplex PCR, and TCRdb kept only the in-frame ones, dropping some. This table holds 100,000 to 150,000 clones, about 88% found once. Noted time point: blood 2 weeks post-SBRT. The sample's treatment: 15 Gy SBRT to primary tumor, nephrectomy 4 weeks later. Material: blood, obtained from a patient whose treatment included radiotherapy and nephrectomy. The receptors stem from a woman aged 70-85 years with renal cell carcinoma.

This clone showed up just a few times. The V call is TRBV27, the J call TRBJ1-2; D gene ambiguous. This CDR3 has 14 amino acids. Germline loops: CDR1 MNHEY, CDR2 SMNVEV (reference sequence). V shed 4 bases and J shed 0 bases, with 9 bases lying between them. The DNA of the CDR3 is TGTGCCAGCAGTTCCGGCGGGTCTAACTATGGCTACACCTTC. Amino acid sequence: CASSSGGSNYGYTF.

V gene TRBV11-3 combines with J gene TRBJ2-5; 7 positions agree with TRBD1. CDR1 is SGHNT and CDR2 is YENEEA in the germline V gene. This CDR3 is built from 13 residues. Trimming at V came to 5 bases and at J to 4 bases, leaving 4 bases not matched to a gene. The CDR3 DNA is TGTGCCAGCAGCGCCGGACAGGTAGAGACCCAGTACTTC. Translated, it gives CASSAGQVETQYF.

V gene TRBV5-1 combines with J gene TRBJ1-6; TRBD1 is a possible D gene (6 bases). V lost 5 bases to trimming and J lost 6 bases, with 18 bases between them. CDR1 and CDR2 (germline): SGHRS, YFSETQ. The CDR3 is made up of 16 amino acids. In DNA form, the CDR3 reads TGCGCCAGCAGAGATACCGGACAGTCGCCTAATTCACCCCTCCACTTT. It translates to CASRDTGQSPNSPLHF.

The V and J genes are TRBV2 and TRBJ1-2, with a weak D call TRBD1 (5 bases). Germline V gives CDR1 SNHLY, CDR2 FYNNEI. The length of the CDR3 is 13 residues. V was pared by 1 base and J by 7 bases, with 10 bases between. CDR3 loop: CASSEGDRGGYTF. The CDR3 DNA sequence: TGTGCCAGCAGTGAAGGGGATAGGGGTGGCTACACCTTC.

The rearrangement joins TRBV9 to TRBJ2-7, with 14 bases matching TRBD2. CDR1 and CDR2 (germline): SGDLS, YYNGEE. The J segment lost 6 bases and the V segment lost 3 bases, leaving 5 bases of the junction unmatched. This CDR3 contains 15 residues. CDR3 protein: CASSATSGGAGEQYF. The CDR3 coding sequence is TGTGCCAGCAGCGCGACTAGCGGGGGGGCGGGCGAGCAGTACTTC. Based on the CDR3 plus reference TRBV9 and TRBJ2-7, the full variable domain is DSGVTQTPKHLITATGQRVTLRCSPRSGDLSVYWYQQSLDQGLQFLIQYYNGEERAKGNILERFSAQQFPDLHSELNLSSLELGDSALYFCASSATSGGAGEQYFGPGTRLTVT.